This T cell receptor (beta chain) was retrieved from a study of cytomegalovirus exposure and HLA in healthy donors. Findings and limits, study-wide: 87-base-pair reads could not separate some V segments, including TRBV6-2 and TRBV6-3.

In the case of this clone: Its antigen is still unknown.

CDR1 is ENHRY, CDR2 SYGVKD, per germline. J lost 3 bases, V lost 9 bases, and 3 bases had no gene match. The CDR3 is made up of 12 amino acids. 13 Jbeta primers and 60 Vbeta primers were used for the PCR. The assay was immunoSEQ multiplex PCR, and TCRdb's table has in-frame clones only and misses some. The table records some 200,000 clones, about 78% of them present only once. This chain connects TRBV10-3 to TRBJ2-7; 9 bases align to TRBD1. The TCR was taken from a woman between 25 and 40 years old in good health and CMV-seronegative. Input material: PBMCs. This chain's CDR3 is CAIGQGSYEQYF. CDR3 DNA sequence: TGTGCCATAGGACAGGGGAGCTACGAGCAGTACTTC.